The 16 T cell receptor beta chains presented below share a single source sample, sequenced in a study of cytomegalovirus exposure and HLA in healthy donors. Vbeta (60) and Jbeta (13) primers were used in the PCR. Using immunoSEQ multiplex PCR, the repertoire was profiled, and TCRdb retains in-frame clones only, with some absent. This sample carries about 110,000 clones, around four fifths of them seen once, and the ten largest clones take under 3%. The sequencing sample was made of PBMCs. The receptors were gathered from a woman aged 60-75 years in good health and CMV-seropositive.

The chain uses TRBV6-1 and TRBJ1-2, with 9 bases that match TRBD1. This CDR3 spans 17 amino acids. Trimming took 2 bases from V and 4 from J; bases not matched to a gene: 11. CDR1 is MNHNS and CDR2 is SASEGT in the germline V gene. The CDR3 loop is CASSERDRVSYRYGYTF. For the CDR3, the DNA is TGTGCCAGCAGTGAAAGGGACAGGGTCTCTTATCGCTATGGCTACACCTTC.

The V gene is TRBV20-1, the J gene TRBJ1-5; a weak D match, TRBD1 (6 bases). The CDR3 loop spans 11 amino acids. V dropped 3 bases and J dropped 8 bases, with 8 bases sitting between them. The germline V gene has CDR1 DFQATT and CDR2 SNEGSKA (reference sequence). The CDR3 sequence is CSASRGEPQHF. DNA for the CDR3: TGCAGTGCTAGCAGGGGAGAGCCCCAGCATTTT.

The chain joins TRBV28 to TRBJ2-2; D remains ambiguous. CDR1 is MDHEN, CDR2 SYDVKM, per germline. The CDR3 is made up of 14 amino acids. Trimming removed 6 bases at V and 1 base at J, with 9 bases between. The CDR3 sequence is CASSPPLNTGELFF. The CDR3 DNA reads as TGTGCCAGCAGCCCCCCTCTGAACACCGGGGAGCTGTTTTTT.

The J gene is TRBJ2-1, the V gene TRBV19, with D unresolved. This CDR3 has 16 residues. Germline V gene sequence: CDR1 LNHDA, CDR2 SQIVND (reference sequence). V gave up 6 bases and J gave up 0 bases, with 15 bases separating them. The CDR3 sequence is CASSLGEPSSYNEQFF. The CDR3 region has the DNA TGTGCCAGTAGCCTAGGAGAACCGAGCTCCTACAATGAGCAGTTCTTC.

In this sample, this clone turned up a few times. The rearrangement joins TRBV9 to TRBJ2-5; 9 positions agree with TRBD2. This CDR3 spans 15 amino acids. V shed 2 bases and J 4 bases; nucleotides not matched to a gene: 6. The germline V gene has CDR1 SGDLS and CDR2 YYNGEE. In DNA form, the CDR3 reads TGTGCCAGCAGCGTTGCGGGAGGGCCGGGAGAGACCCAGTACTTC. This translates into CASSVAGGPGETQYF.

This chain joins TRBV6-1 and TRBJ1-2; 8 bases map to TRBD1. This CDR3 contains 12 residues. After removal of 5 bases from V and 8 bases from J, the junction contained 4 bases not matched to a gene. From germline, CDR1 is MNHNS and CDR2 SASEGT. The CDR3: CASSLHRGGYTF. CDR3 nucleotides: TGTGCCAGCAGTCTTCACAGGGGGGGCTACACCTTC.

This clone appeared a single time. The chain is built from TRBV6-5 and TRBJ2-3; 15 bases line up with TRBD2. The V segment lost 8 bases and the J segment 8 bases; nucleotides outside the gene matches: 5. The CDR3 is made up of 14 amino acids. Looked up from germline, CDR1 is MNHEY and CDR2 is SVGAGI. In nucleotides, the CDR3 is TGTGCCAGCCGCAAGGGACTAGCGGGAGGTACGCAGTATTTT. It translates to CASRKGLAGGTQYF.

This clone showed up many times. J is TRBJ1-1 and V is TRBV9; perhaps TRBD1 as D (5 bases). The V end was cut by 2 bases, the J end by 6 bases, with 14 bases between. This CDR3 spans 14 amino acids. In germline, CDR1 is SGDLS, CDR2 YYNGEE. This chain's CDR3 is CASSVYGQGSEAFF. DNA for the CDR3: TGTGCCAGCAGCGTTTACGGGCAGGGCTCTGAAGCTTTCTTT.

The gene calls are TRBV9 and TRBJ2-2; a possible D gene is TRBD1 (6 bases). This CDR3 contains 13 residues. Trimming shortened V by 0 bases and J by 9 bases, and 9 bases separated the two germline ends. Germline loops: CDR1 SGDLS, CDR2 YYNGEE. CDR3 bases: TGTGCCAGCAGCGTAGAACAGGGCAGGGAGCTGTTTTTT. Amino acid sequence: CASSVEQGRELFF.

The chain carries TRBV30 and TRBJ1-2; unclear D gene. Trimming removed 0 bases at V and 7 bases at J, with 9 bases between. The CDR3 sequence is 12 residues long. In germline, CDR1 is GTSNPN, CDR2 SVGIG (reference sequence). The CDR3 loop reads CAWSVPNGGYTF. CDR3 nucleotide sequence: TGTGCCTGGAGTGTACCAAACGGTGGCTACACCTTC.

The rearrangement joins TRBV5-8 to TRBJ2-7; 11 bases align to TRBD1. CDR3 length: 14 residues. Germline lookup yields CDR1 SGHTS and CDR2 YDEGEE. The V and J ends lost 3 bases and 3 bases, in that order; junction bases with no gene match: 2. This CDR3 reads CASSSGTGGYEQYF. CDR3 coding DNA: TGTGCCAGCAGCTCCGGGACAGGGGGCTACGAGCAGTACTTC.

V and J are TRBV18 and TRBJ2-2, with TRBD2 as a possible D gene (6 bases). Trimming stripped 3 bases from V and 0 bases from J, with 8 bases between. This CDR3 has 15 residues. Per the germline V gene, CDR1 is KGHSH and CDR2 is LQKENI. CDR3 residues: CASSPRGPNTGELFF. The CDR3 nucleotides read TGTGCCAGCTCACCGCGGGGACCGAACACCGGGGAGCTGTTTTTT.

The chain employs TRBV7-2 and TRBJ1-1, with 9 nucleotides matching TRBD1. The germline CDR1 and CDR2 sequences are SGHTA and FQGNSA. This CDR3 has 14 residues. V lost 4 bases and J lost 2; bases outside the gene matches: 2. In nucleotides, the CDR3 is TGTGCCAGCAGCTCGGACAGGGGAAACACTGAAGCTTTCTTT. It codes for CASSSDRGNTEAFF.

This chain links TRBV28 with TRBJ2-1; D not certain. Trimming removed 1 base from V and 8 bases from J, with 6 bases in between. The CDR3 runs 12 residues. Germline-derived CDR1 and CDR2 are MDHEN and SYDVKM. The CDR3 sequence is CASSLLADEQFF. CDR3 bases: TGTGCCAGCAGTTTATTGGCAGATGAGCAGTTCTTC. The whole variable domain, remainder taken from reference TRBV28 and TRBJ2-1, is DVKVTQSSRYLVKRTGEKVFLECVQDMDHENMFWYRQDPGLGLRLIYFSYDVKMKEKGDIPEGYSVSREKKERFSLILESASTNQTSMYLCASSLLADEQFFGPGTRLTVL.

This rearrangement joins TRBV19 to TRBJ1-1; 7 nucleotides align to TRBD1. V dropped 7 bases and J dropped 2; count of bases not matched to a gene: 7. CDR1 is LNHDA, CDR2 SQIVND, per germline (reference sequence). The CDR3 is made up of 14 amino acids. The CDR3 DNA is TGTGCCAGTAAAATGACAGGGATAAACACTGAAGCTTTCTTT. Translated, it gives CASKMTGINTEAFF. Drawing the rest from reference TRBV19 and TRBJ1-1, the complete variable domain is DGGITQSPKYLFRKEGQNVTLSCEQNLNHDAMYWYRQDPGQGLRLIYYSQIVNDFQKGDIAEGYSVSREKKESFPLTVTSAQKNPTAFYLCASKMTGINTEAFFGQGTRLTVV.

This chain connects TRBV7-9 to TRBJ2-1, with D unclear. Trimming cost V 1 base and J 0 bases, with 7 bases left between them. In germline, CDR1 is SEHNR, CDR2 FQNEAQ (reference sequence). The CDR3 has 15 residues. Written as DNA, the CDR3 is TGTGCCAGCAGCTTAGTATACAGCTCCTACAATGAGCAGTTCTTC. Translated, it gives CASSLVYSSYNEQFF. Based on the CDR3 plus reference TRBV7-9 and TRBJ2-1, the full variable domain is DTGVSQNPRHKITKRGQNVTFRCDPISEHNRLYWYRQTLGQGPEFLTYFQNEAQLEKSRLLSDRFSAERPKGSFSTLEIQRTEQGDSAMYLCASSLVYSSYNEQFFGPGTRLTVL.